A single sample is the source of the 20 T cell receptor beta chains below, sequenced in a study of PD-L1 blockade in urothelial cancer. The repertoire was sequenced with immunoSEQ multiplex PCR; TCRdb's copy has only in-frame clones and lacks some. Of tens of thousands of clones in the sample, just over 85% were seen once. This sample comprised PBMCs, obtained around atezolizumab (anti-PD-L1) treatment. These receptors were collected from a man aged 50 or older with urothelial cancer.

This rearrangement joins TRBV7-9 to TRBJ2-5; TRBD2 might be the D (5 bases). In germline, CDR1 is SEHNR, CDR2 FQNEAQ (reference sequence). Trimming pared 11 bases from V and 3 bases from J, leaving 7 bases between. There are 10 residues in the CDR3. In DNA form, the CDR3 reads TGTGCCGGGAGTAAAGAGACCCAGTACTTC. Protein: CAGSKETQYF.

V is TRBV2 and J is TRBJ1-5, with 8 bases aligning to TRBD1. The CDR3 is 15 residues long. Trimming removed 6 bases from V and 6 bases from J; junction bases left unmatched: 10. Germline V gene sequence: CDR1 SNHLY, CDR2 FYNNEI. CDR3 protein: CASSPHSGGGQPQHF. The CDR3 DNA follows: TGTGCCAGCAGCCCCCATTCAGGGGGCGGTCAGCCCCAGCATTTT.

CDR3: CASSSYGGGVDTQYF. CDR3 in DNA: TGTGCCAGCAGCTCCTATGGAGGGGGGGTGGATACGCAGTATTTT. The chain couples TRBV11-2 to TRBJ2-3; D is possibly TRBD2 (7 bases). Germline V lookup: CDR1 SGHAT, CDR2 FQNNGV. The CDR3 runs to 15 residues. V gave up 4 bases and J gave up 6 bases, with 17 bases separating them.

This chain links TRBV5-1 with TRBJ2-1; 14 bases align to TRBD2. The CDR3 loop spans 16 amino acids. From germline, CDR1 is SGHRS and CDR2 YFSETQ. The ends lost 4 bases at V and 4 bases at J; junction bases unmatched: 4. CDR3 nucleotides: TGCGCCAGCAGCCCGACTAGCGGGAGGGGATACAATGAGCAGTTCTTC. Protein sequence: CASSPTSGRGYNEQFF.

This chain uses TRBV19 with TRBJ2-1, with TRBD1 matching over 7 bases. Germline V gene data show CDR1 as LNHDA and CDR2 as SQIVND (reference sequence). V was clipped by 5 bases and J by 3 bases; unmatched bases: 4. The CDR3 is 14 residues long. DNA for the CDR3: TGTGCCAGTAGTGCCCGGGACAGCTACAATGAGCAGTTCTTC. Translated, it gives CASSARDSYNEQFF.

V and J are TRBV11-3 and TRBJ2-1; 7 nucleotides agree with TRBD2. Germline V gives CDR1 SGHNT, CDR2 YENEEA. The junction had 4 bases not matched to a gene; V was cut back by 3 bases and J by 2 bases. The CDR3 length is 15 residues. The CDR3 here is CASSFSGTTYNEQFF. In DNA form, the CDR3 reads TGTGCCAGCAGCTTTTCCGGGACTACCTACAATGAGCAGTTCTTC.

The chain joins TRBV5-1 to TRBJ2-1; 9 positions agree with TRBD2. CDR1 is SGHRS, CDR2 YFSETQ, per germline. With 3 bases clipped from V and 4 bases from J, the junction kept 5 bases outside the gene matches. This CDR3 spans 15 amino acids. DNA for the CDR3: TGCGCCAGCAGCTGGATGACTAGCGGATACAATGAGCAGTTCTTC. Amino acids: CASSWMTSGYNEQFF.

This chain connects TRBV19 to TRBJ1-1; D ambiguous. V lost 3 bases to trimming and J lost 1 base, with 21 bases between them. The CDR3 has 18 amino acids. The germline V gene has CDR1 LNHDA and CDR2 SQIVND (reference sequence). This CDR3 reads CASSIPGGGWSTNTEAFF. The CDR3 region has the DNA TGTGCCAGTAGTATCCCCGGCGGTGGATGGTCAACGAACACTGAAGCTTTCTTT.

The chain links TRBV18 to TRBJ2-7; 8 positions agree with TRBD1. Germline CDR1 reads KGHSH; CDR2 reads LQKENI. The CDR3 has 15 amino acids. The trim removed 3 bases at V and 5 bases at J, leaving 9 bases unmatched. The CDR3: CASSPRTGNTNEQYF. As DNA, the CDR3 is TGTGCCAGCTCACCGAGGACAGGGAATACAAACGAGCAGTACTTC.

The chain joins TRBV4-1 to TRBJ2-1; 14 positions agree with TRBD2. The ends lost 1 base at V and 4 bases at J; junction bases unmatched: 6. The germline CDR1 and CDR2 sequences are MGHRA and YSYEKL. The CDR3 totals 18 residues. The CDR3 sequence: CASSQGLAGGPQYNEQFF. The CDR3 coding sequence is TGCGCCAGCAGCCAAGGACTAGCGGGAGGGCCGCAGTACAATGAGCAGTTCTTC.

V gene TRBV6-1 combines with J gene TRBJ1-5; 8 bases are a match to TRBD1. This CDR3 is built from 16 residues. Per the germline V gene, CDR1 is MNHNS and CDR2 is SASEGT. V shed 4 bases, J shed 2 bases, and the junction held 7 bases outside the gene matches. The CDR3 region is CASSGRQGLGNQPQHF. CDR3 in DNA: TGTGCCAGCAGTGGACGACAGGGGCTGGGCAATCAGCCCCAGCATTTT.

The chain is built from TRBV6-5 and TRBJ2-1; possibly TRBD2 for D (6 bases). The V end lost 0 bases, the J end lost 4 bases, and 10 bases lay between the germline ends. In germline, CDR1 is MNHEY, CDR2 SVGAGI. The CDR3 is 15 residues long. The CDR3 loop is CASSYSRGGYNEQFF. As DNA, the CDR3 is TGTGCCAGCAGTTACTCGCGGGGCGGTTACAATGAGCAGTTCTTC.

This sequence joins TRBV27 and TRBJ2-7; TRBD1 agrees at 8 bases. V shed 5 bases, J shed 3 bases, and the junction held 6 bases outside the gene matches. Germline assignment: CDR1 MNHEY and CDR2 SMNVEV (reference sequence). There are 14 residues in the CDR3. The CDR3 DNA is TGTGCCAGCAGTAGACGACAGGGGAACTACGAGCAGTACTTC. Amino acid sequence: CASSRRQGNYEQYF.

This chain connects TRBV2 to TRBJ2-3; 7 bases align to TRBD2. With V trimmed by 8 bases and J by 1 base, 6 bases remained unmatched. The germline V gene encodes CDR1 SNHLY and CDR2 FYNNEI. The CDR3 is 14 amino acids. CDR3 bases: TGTGCCAGCGCCTCTAGCGGAGGCACAGATACGCAGTATTTT. Translation gives CASASSGGTDTQYF. The full variable domain, with the rest looked up from reference TRBV2 and TRBJ2-3, is EPEVTQTPSHQVTQMGQEVILRCVPISNHLYFYWYRQILGQKVEFLVSFYNNEISEKSEIFDDQFSVERPDGSNFTLKIRSTKLEDSAMYFCASASSGGTDTQYFGPGTRLTVL.

This rearrangement joins TRBV7-2 to TRBJ2-1; TRBD2 matches 12 bases. CDR1 SGHTA and CDR2 FQGNSA come from the germline V gene. The CDR3 covers 14 residues. The junction had 3 bases not matched to a gene; V was cut back by 5 bases and J by 7 bases. Here the CDR3 DNA reads TGTGCCAGCAGCCGACTAGCGGGAGTAAATGAGCAGTTCTTC. Residues: CASSRLAGVNEQFF.

The chain is built from TRBV30 and TRBJ2-7; D gene ambiguous. This CDR3 region has 12 residues. Trimming shortened V by 3 bases and J by 0 bases, and 6 bases separated the two germline ends. The germline V gene encodes CDR1 GTSNPN and CDR2 SVGIG (reference sequence). The CDR3: CAWRSSSYEQYF. The CDR3 nucleotides are TGTGCCTGGAGATCGAGCTCCTACGAGCAGTACTTC.

The CDR3 here is CASSTSGTSYEQYF. The CDR3 DNA reads as TGTGCCAGTAGCACTAGCGGGACCTCCTACGAGCAGTACTTC. The V call is TRBV19, the J call TRBJ2-7; 10 bases are a match to TRBD2. The germline V gene has CDR1 LNHDA and CDR2 SQIVND (reference sequence). CDR3 length: 14 amino acids. Trimming at V came to 6 bases and at J to 0 bases, leaving 2 bases not matched to a gene.

Of note for this clone: At the DNA level, this CDR3 is encoded by other sequences in the same sample as well. Here the CDR3 DNA reads TGCAGTGCTATAGGGGGCTACGAGCAGTACTTC. It translates to CSAIGGYEQYF. The V call is TRBV20-1, the J call TRBJ2-7, with D perhaps matching TRBD1 (6 bases). With 4 bases removed from V and 3 bases from J, the gap between germline ends came to 7 bases. Per germline, CDR1 DFQATT and CDR2 SNEGSKA (reference sequence). The CDR3 loop spans 11 amino acids.

The rearrangement joins TRBV4-1 to TRBJ1-6, with unresolved D. The germline V gene encodes CDR1 MGHRA and CDR2 YSYEKL. V gave up 1 base and J gave up 9 bases, with 7 bases separating them. The CDR3 consists of 13 residues. The CDR3 here is CASSQGPRSPLHF. The CDR3, as DNA: TGCGCCAGCAGCCAAGGGCCCCGTTCACCCCTCCACTTT.

The chain joins TRBV5-1 to TRBJ1-1, with 10 bases that match TRBD1. The ends lost 4 bases at V and 10 bases at J; junction bases unmatched: 4. The CDR3 is 12 residues long. Germline CDR1 and CDR2: SGHRS and YFSETQ. CDR3 region: CASSPGQGIAFF. In DNA form, the CDR3 reads TGCGCCAGCAGCCCGGGACAGGGGATAGCTTTCTTT.